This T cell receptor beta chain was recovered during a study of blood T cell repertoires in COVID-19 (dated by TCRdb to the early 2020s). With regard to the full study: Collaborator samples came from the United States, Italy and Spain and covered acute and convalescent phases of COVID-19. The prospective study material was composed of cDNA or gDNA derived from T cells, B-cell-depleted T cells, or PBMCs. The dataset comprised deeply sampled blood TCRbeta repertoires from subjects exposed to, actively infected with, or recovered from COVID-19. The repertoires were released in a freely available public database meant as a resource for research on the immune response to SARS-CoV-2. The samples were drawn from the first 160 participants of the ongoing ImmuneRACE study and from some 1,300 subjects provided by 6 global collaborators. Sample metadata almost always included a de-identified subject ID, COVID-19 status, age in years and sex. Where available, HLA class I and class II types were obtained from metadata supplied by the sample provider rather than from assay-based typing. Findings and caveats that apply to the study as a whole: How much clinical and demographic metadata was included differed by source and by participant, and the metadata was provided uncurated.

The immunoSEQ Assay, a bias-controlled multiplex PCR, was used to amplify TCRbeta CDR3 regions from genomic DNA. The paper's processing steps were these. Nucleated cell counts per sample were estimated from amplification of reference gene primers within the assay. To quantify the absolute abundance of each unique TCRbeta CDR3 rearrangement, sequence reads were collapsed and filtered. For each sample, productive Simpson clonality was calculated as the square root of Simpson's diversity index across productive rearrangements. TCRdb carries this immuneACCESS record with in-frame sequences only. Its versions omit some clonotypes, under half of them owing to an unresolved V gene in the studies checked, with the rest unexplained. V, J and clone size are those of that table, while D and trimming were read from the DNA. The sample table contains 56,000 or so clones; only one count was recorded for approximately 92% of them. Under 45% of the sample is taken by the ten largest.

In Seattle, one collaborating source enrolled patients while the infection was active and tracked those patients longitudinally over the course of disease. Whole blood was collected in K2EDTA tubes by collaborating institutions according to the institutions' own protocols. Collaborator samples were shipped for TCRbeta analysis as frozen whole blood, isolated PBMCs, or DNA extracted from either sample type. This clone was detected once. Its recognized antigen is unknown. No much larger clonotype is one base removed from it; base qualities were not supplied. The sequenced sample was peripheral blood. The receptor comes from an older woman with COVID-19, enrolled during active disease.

The CDR3 is CASSEAPRNSNQPQHF. The nucleotide sequence is given as TGTGCCAGCAGTGAAGCGCCCAGGAATAGCAATCAGCCCCAGCATTTT. This receptor chain uses TRBV6-1 and TRBJ1-5; the D gene is unclear. CDR1 and CDR2, looked up from the germline V gene, are MNHNS and SASEGT. The V and J ends are trimmed by 0 bases and 0 bases, leaving 9 bases between them. Including the terminal cysteine and phenylalanine, the CDR3 comprises 16 residues. Just CDR3 DNA is preserved here, 48 bases in frame from base 1.